This TCR beta chain is from a study of blood T cell repertoires in COVID-19. About the study: Samples of COVID-19 (acute and convalescent) were obtained from the United States, Italy and Spain.

The method was immunoSEQ multiplex PCR; TCRdb's version includes in-frame clones alone and lacks a portion of them. The data hold some 270,000 clones, with about nine tenths observed a single time. The clonotype was recovered from a man between 45 and 60 years old with acute or convalescent COVID-19. Sequencing input: peripheral blood.

This chain's CDR3 is CASSLTGRGEQYF. The DNA for the CDR3 is TGTGCCAGCAGCTTAACGGGGCGGGGAGAGCAGTACTTC. The chain links TRBV7-3 to TRBJ2-7, with D tentatively TRBD2 (6 bases). Trimming shortened V by 0 bases and J by 7 bases, and 10 bases separated the two germline ends. Germline V gene lookup returns CDR1 SGHTA and CDR2 FQGTGA. CDR3 length equals 13 residues. The full variable domain, completed using reference TRBV7-3 and TRBJ2-7, is GAGVSQTPSNKVTEKGKYVELRCDPISGHTALYWYRQSLGQGPEFLIYFQGTGAADDSGLPNDRFFAVRPEGSVSTLKIQRTERGDSAVYLCASSLTGRGEQYFGPGTRLTVT.